This entry lists 19 T cell receptor beta chains sequenced from one sample in a study of blood T cell repertoires in COVID-19. Profiled with immunoSEQ multiplex PCR; TCRdb holds only in-frame clones, not every one. The table shows tens of thousands of clones, with approximately 92% occurring only once. Sample: peripheral blood. These TCRs come from a woman aged 60-75 years with COVID-19, enrolled during active disease.

The chain joins TRBV24-1 to TRBJ2-7, with 7 bases that match TRBD2. After removal of 8 bases from V and 3 bases from J, the junction contained 12 bases not matched to a gene. Germline lookup yields CDR1 KGHDR and CDR2 SFDVKD. This CDR3 contains 15 residues. The CDR3 reads CATKKGTSEFYEQYF. The CDR3 coding sequence is TGTGCCACCAAAAAGGGTACTAGCGAGTTCTACGAGCAGTACTTC.

The chain is built from TRBV6-5 and TRBJ1-2, with 9 positions matching TRBD1. Trimming cost V 6 bases and J 8 bases; bases outside gene matches: 7. The CDR3 runs 13 residues. The germline V gene encodes CDR1 MNHEY and CDR2 SVGAGI. The CDR3 region has the DNA TGTGCCAGCAGGACCGGGACAGGGATCGGCTACACCTTC. Its protein is CASRTGTGIGYTF.

The V and J genes are TRBV19 and TRBJ1-6; TRBD1 aligns across 7 bases. Germline assignment: CDR1 LNHDA and CDR2 SQIVND (reference sequence). This CDR3 comprises 16 residues. V lost 3 bases, J lost 7 bases, and 9 bases stayed unmatched. CDR3 sequence reads: CASSIEGAQRNSPLHF. CDR3 bases: TGTGCCAGTAGTATTGAGGGGGCCCAGAGGAATTCACCCCTCCACTTT. The variable domain in full, with the rest retrieved from reference TRBV19 and TRBJ1-6, is DGGITQSPKYLFRKEGQNVTLSCEQNLNHDAMYWYRQDPGQGLRLIYYSQIVNDFQKGDIAEGYSVSREKKESFPLTVTSAQKNPTAFYLCASSIEGAQRNSPLHFGNGTRLTVT.

V and J are TRBV6-6 and TRBJ2-7; 9 nucleotides align to TRBD1. CDR1 is MNHNY and CDR2 is SVGAGI in the germline V gene (reference sequence). V was pared by 6 bases and J by 7 bases, with 13 bases of the junction left unmatched. The CDR3 loop spans 15 amino acids. The chain's CDR3 is CASSPSGQGLWEQYF. CDR3 DNA: TGTGCCAGCAGCCCTTCGGGACAGGGCCTGTGGGAGCAGTACTTC.

The rearrangement joins TRBV7-9 to TRBJ1-3, with 7 bases lining up with TRBD1. The CDR3 covers 16 residues. CDR1 and CDR2 (germline): SEHNR, FQNEAQ (reference sequence). Unmatched junction bases numbered 7, after V lost 5 bases and J lost 0 bases. The CDR3 sequence: CASSPRQGISGNTIYF. The CDR3 coding sequence is TGTGCCAGCAGCCCCAGACAGGGAATCTCTGGAAACACCATATATTTT.

The genes are TRBV28 and TRBJ1-4; 10 nucleotides line up with TRBD1. CDR1 and CDR2 (germline): MDHEN, SYDVKM. The CDR3 has 19 amino acids. V gave up 2 bases and J gave up 4 bases; unmatched junction bases: 13. The CDR3 is CASSLRRPGQGFLNEKLFF. DNA of the CDR3: TGTGCCAGCAGTTTACGGCGCCCGGGACAGGGGTTCCTTAATGAAAAACTGTTTTTT.

The V and J genes are TRBV7-2 and TRBJ2-4; D uncertain. The CDR3 covers 14 residues. Trimming pared 3 bases from V and 6 bases from J, leaving 12 bases between. Germline CDR1 reads SGHTA; CDR2 reads FQGNSA. As DNA, the CDR3 is TGTGCCAGCAGCTTTAGTGGAGATCGAAACATTCAGTACTTC. Encoded protein: CASSFSGDRNIQYF.

The rearrangement joins TRBV7-2 to TRBJ2-3; a possible D gene is TRBD2 (6 bases). Germline V gene sequence: CDR1 SGHTA, CDR2 FQGNSA. V was pared by 5 bases and J by 6 bases, with 24 bases between. This CDR3 has 17 amino acids. CDR3 in DNA: TGTGCCAGCAGCCCCACCCCTAGCGCAGGGTGGGGGGATACGCAGTATTTT. It specifies CASSPTPSAGWGDTQYF.

This rearrangement joins TRBV6-2 or TRBV6-3 to TRBJ2-3; weak D call: TRBD1 (6 bases). The CDR3 has 13 amino acids. Per the germline V gene, CDR1 is MNHEY and CDR2 is SVGEGT. Deletions cut 5 bases from V and 2 bases from J, with 8 bases between. In nucleotides, the CDR3 is TGTGCCAGCAGTGGACAGAACACAGATACGCAGTATTTT. It codes for CASSGQNTDTQYF.

This chain uses TRBV19 with TRBJ1-2; D call uncertain. Germline lookup yields CDR1 LNHDA and CDR2 SQIVND (reference sequence). The CDR3 totals 11 residues. Trimming removed 9 bases at V and 8 bases at J, with 13 bases between. The CDR3 DNA reads TGTGCCAGCTACGATAGAGGGGGCTACACCTTC. It translates to CASYDRGGYTF.

J is TRBJ2-1 and V is TRBV11-3; the D is unclear. Between the trimmed V and J ends, which lost 6 bases and 1 base, there was a span of 13 bases. This CDR3 comprises 15 residues. Germline assignment: CDR1 SGHNT and CDR2 YENEEA. The CDR3 here is CASSRGVVSYNEQFF. CDR3 in DNA: TGTGCCAGCAGTCGAGGCGTGGTTTCCTACAATGAGCAGTTCTTC.

CDR3 sequence (DNA): TGTGCCAGCAGCCCCAGGGGGTTGACGAACACCGGGGAGCTGTTTTTT. Its protein product is CASSPRGLTNTGELFF. The gene calls are TRBV5-6 and TRBJ2-2; the match to TRBD1 covers 7 bases. Germline values: CDR1 SGHDT, CDR2 YYEEEE. The length of the CDR3 is 16 residues. Trimming at V came to 4 bases and at J to 0 bases, leaving 6 bases not matched to a gene. The full variable domain, completed using reference TRBV5-6 and TRBJ2-2, is DAGVTQSPTHLIKTRGQQVTLRCSPKSGHDTVSWYQQALGQGPQFIFQYYEEEERQRGNFPDRFSGHQFPNYSSELNVNALLLGDSALYLCASSPRGLTNTGELFFGEGSRLTVL.

This rearrangement joins TRBV6-6 to TRBJ2-3; D not resolved. This CDR3 is built from 14 residues. With 0 bases removed from V and 5 bases from J, the gap between germline ends came to 9 bases. The germline V gene encodes CDR1 MNHNY and CDR2 SVGAGI (reference sequence). The CDR3 loop reads CASSYSLPGDTQYF. The CDR3 coding sequence is TGTGCCAGCAGTTACTCCCTTCCCGGAGATACGCAGTATTTT.

The chain recombines TRBV3-1 (or the pseudogene TRBV3-2) with TRBJ2-7; D is possibly TRBD1 (6 bases). The CDR3 consists of 14 residues. Germline CDR1 and CDR2: LGHDT and YNNKEL (reference sequence). The V and J ends lost 0 bases and 2 bases respectively, with 8 bases between them. The CDR3 DNA reads as TGTGCCAGCAGCCAAGATACAGGGACCTACGAGCAGTACTTC. It encodes CASSQDTGTYEQYF.

The chain recombines TRBV5-6 with TRBJ2-3; 7 bases fit TRBD2. The V segment lost 4 bases and the J segment 5 bases; nucleotides outside the gene matches: 4. The germline V gene has CDR1 SGHDT and CDR2 YYEEEE. CDR3 size: 13 residues. CDR3 in DNA: TGTGCCAGCAGCGGGGGGGATAGAGATACGCAGTATTTT. Translation gives CASSGGDRDTQYF.

The genes are TRBV5-3 and TRBJ2-7; D ambiguous. TRBV5-3 is marked as an open reading frame, function uncertain. V lost 2 bases and J 2 bases, leaving 26 bases between the germline ends. The CDR3 is made up of 19 amino acids. In DNA form, the CDR3 reads TGTGCCAGAAGCTTCCACCGAACAGACCCCCGGAATCCCACCTACGAGCAGTACTTC. It translates to CARSFHRTDPRNPTYEQYF.

The rearrangement uses TRBV11-3 and TRBJ2-7; D is uncertain. Germline CDR1 is SGHNT and CDR2 is YENEEA. The CDR3 length is 13 residues. V lost 1 base to trimming and J lost 0 bases, with 4 bases between them. This CDR3 is CASSLASSYEQYF. As DNA, the CDR3 is TGTGCCAGCAGCTTAGCCAGCTCCTACGAGCAGTACTTC.

V and J are TRBV11-2 and TRBJ2-7; TRBD2 aligns across 7 bases. With V trimmed by 1 base and J by 4 bases, 10 bases remained unmatched. Germline CDR1 is SGHAT and CDR2 is FQNNGV. CDR3 size: 16 residues. In DNA form, the CDR3 reads TGTGCCAGCAGCTTAGGAATAAGTGCGGGAGCGTACGAGCAGTACTTC. Protein: CASSLGISAGAYEQYF.

The chain is built from TRBV4-1 and TRBJ1-4; TRBD1 aligns across 10 bases. V dropped 3 bases and J dropped 5; count of bases not matched to a gene: 6. This CDR3 comprises 16 residues. From germline, CDR1 is MGHRA and CDR2 YSYEKL. CDR3 amino acids: CASSQLPGQGNEKLFF. In DNA, the CDR3 is TGCGCCAGCAGCCAGCTTCCGGGACAGGGGAATGAAAAACTGTTTTTT.